This T cell receptor beta chain was recovered during a study of blood T cell repertoires in COVID-19. Study-level information: PBMCs, B-cell-depleted T cells, or T cells were the source of the cDNA or gDNA that made up the material.

Trimming left V 0 bases short and J 5 bases short, with 8 bases between. CDR3 size: 13 residues. Germline CDR1 is SGHKS and CDR2 is YYEKEE (reference sequence). The assay was immunoSEQ multiplex PCR, and TCRdb's table has in-frame clones only and misses some. The table lists around 440,000 clones, approximately 90% of them singletons. The Seattle site enrolled patients during active infection and followed them longitudinally. The chain links TRBV5-5 to TRBJ2-5; the D is unclear. The sequence derives from a woman aged 45-60 years with COVID-19, enrolled during active disease. Sequenced material: peripheral blood. The CDR3 nucleotides are TGTGCCAGCAGCTTGGGGAGTTGGGAGACCCAGTACTTC. This translates into CASSLGSWETQYF.